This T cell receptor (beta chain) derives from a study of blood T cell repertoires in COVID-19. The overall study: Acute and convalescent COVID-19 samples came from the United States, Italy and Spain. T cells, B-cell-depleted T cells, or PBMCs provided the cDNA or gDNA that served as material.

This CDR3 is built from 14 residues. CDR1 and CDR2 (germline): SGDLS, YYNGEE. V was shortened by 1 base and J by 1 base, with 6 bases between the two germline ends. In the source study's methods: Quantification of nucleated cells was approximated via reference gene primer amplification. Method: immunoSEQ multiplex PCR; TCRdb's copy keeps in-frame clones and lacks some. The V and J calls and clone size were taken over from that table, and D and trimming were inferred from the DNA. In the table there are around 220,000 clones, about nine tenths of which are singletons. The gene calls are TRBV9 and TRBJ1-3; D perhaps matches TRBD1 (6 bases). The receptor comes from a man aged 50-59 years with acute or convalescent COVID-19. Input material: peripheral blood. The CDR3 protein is CASSVQGSGNTIYF. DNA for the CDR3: TGTGCCAGCAGCGTACAGGGGTCTGGAAACACCATATATTTT.